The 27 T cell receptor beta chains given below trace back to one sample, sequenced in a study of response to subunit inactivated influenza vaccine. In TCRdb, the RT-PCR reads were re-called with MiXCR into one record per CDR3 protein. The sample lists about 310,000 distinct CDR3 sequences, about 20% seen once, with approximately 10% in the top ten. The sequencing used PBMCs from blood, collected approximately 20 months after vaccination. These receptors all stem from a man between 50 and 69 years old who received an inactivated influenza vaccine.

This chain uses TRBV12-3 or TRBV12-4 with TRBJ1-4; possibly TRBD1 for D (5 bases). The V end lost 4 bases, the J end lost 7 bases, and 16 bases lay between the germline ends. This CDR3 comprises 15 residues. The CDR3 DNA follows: TGTGCCAGCAGTTCCTCCGGGACGCCGGTTGAAAAACTGTTTTTT. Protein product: CASSSSGTPVEKLFF.

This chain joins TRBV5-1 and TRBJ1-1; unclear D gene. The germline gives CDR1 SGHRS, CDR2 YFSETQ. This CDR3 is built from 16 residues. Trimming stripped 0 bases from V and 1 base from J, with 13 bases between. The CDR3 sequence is CASSLAGAIQNTEAFF. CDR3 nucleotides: TGCGCCAGCAGCTTGGCCGGAGCCATACAGAACACTGAAGCTTTCTTT.

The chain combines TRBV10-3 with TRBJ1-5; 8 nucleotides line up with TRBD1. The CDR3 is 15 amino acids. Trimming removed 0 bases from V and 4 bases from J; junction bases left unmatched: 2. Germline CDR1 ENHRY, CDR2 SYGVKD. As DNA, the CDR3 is TGTGCCATCAGTGAGTCGGGACAGGATAATCAGCCCCAGCATTTT. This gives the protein CAISESGQDNQPQHF.

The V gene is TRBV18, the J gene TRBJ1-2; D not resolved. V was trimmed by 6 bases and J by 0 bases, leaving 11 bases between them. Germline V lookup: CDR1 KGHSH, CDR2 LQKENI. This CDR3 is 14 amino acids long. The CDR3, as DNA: TGTGCCAGCTCTCCTTCCGGGTCTAACTATGGCTACACCTTC. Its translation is CASSPSGSNYGYTF.

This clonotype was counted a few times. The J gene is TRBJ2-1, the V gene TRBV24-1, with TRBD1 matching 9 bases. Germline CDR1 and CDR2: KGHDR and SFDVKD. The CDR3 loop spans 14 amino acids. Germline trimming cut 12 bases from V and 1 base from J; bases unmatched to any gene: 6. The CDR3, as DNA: TGTGCCTCACAGGGGGCGAGTTCCTACAATGAGCAGTTCTTC. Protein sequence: CASQGASSYNEQFF.

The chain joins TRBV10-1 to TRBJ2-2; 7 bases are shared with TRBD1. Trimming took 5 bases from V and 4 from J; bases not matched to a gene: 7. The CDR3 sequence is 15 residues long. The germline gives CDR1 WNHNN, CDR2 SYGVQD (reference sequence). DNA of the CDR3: TGCGCCAGCAGTCGAGTGGGACAGACCACCGGGGAGCTGTTTTTT. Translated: CASSRVGQTTGELFF.

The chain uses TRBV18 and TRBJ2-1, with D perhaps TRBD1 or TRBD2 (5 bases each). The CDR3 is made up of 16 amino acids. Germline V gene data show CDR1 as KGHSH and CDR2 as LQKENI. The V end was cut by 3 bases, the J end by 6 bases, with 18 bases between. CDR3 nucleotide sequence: TGTGCCAGCTCACCCCTTCAGTGGACTGGGGGCAATGAGCAGTTCTTC. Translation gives CASSPLQWTGGNEQFF.

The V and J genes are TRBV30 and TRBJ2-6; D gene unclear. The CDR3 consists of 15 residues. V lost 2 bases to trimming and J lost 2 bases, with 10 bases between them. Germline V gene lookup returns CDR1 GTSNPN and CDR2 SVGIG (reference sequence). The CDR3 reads CAWSWRRPGANVLTF. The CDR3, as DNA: TGTGCCTGGAGTTGGCGTAGGCCTGGGGCCAACGTCCTGACTTTC.

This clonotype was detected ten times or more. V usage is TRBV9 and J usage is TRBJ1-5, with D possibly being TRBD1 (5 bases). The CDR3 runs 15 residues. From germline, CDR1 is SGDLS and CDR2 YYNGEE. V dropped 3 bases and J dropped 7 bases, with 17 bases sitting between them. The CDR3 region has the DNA TGTGCCAGCAGCGAATCCGGGACCCAGACCCAGCCCCAGCATTTT. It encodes CASSESGTQTQPQHF.

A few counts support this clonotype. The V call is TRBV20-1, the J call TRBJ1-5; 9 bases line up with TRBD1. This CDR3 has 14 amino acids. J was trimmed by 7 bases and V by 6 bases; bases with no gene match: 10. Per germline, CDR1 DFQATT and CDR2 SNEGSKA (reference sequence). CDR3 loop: CSADTGGNRQPQHF. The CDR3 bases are TGCAGTGCGGACACAGGGGGCAATCGGCAGCCCCAGCATTTT.

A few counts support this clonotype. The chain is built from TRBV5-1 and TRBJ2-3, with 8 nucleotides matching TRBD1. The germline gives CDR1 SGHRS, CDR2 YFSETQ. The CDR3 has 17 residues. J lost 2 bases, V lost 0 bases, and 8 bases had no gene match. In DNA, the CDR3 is TGCGCCAGCAGCTTGGGTAGGACAGGGATTAACACAGATACGCAGTATTTT. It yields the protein CASSLGRTGINTDTQYF.

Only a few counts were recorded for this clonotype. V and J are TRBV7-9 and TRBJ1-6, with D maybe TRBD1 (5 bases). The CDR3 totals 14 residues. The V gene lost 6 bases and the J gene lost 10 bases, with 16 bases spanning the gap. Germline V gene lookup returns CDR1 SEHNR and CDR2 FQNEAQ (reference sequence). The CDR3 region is CASSSGPGWSPLHF. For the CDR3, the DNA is TGTGCCAGCAGTTCGGGACCGGGTTGGTCACCCCTCCACTTT.

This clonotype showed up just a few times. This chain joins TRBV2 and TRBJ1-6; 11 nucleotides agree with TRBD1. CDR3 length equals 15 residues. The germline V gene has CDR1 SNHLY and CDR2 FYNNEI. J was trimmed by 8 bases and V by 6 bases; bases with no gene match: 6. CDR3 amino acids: CASRDRGRRDSPLHF. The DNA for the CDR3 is TGTGCCAGCAGGGACAGGGGGCGCCGGGATTCACCCCTCCACTTT.

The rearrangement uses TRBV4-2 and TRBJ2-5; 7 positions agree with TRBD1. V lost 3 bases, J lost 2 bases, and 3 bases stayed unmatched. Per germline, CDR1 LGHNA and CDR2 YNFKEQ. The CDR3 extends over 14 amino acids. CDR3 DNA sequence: TGTGCCAGCAGCCAGAACAGGGGTCAAGAGACCCAGTACTTC. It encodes CASSQNRGQETQYF.

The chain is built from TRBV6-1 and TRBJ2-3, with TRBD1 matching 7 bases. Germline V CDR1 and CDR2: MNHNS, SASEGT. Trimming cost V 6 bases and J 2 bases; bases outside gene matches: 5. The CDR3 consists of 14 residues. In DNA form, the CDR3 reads TGTGCCAGCAGAACCGGGACAGTCACAGATACGCAGTATTTT. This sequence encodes CASRTGTVTDTQYF.

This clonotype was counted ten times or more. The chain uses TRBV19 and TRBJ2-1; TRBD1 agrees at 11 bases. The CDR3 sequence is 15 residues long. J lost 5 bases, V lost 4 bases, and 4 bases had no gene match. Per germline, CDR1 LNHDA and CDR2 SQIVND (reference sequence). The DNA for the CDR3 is TGTGCCAGTAGTAGACCGGGACAGGGGGACAATGAGCAGTTCTTC. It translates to CASSRPGQGDNEQFF.

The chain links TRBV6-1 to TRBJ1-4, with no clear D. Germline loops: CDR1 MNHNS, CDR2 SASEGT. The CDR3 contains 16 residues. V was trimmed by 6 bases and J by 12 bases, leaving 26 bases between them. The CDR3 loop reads CASRLTSEAKEEELFF. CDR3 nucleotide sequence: TGTGCCAGCAGACTAACCAGCGAAGCCAAAGAAGAAGAACTGTTTTTT.

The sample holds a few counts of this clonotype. CDR3 bases: TGTGCCACCAGCAGAGCAGTGGGGAATCAGCCCCAGCATTTT. Its translation: CATSRAVGNQPQHF. The chain combines TRBV15 with TRBJ1-5; no clear D gene. This CDR3 contains 14 residues. Trimming shortened V by 1 base and J by 4 bases, and 8 bases separated the two germline ends. CDR1 is LNHNV and CDR2 is YYDKDF in the germline V gene (reference sequence).

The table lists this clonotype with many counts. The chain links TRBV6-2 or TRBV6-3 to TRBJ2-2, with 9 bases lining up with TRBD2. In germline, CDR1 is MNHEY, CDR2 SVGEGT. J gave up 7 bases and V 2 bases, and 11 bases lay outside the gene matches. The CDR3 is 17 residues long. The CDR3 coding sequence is TGTGCCAGCAGTTACCCATCGCTAGCGGGGAGTATCGGGGAGCTGTTTTTT. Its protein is CASSYPSLAGSIGELFF.

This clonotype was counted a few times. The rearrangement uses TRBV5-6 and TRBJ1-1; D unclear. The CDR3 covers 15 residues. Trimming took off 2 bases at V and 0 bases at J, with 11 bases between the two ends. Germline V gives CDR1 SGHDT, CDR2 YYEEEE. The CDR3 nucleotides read TGTGCCAGCAGCTTTCGCAGCCTCATGAACACTGAAGCTTTCTTT. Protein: CASSFRSLMNTEAFF.

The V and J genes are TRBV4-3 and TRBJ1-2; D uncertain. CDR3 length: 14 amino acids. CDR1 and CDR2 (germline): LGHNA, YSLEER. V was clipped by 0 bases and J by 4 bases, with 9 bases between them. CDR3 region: CASSQDRSSYGYTF. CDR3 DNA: TGCGCCAGCAGCCAAGATCGCAGTAGCTATGGCTACACCTTC.

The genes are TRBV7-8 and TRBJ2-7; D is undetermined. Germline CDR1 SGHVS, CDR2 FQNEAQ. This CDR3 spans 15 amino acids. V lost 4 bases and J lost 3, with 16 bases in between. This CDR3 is CASSSAPIPDYEQYF. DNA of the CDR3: TGTGCCAGCAGCTCCGCCCCCATCCCCGACTACGAGCAGTACTTC.

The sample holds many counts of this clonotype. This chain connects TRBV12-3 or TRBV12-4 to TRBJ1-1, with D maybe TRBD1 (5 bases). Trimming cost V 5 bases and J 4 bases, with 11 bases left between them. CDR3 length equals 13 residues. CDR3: CASSPGGITEAFF. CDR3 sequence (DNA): TGTGCCAGCAGTCCTGGGGGGATCACTGAAGCTTTCTTT.

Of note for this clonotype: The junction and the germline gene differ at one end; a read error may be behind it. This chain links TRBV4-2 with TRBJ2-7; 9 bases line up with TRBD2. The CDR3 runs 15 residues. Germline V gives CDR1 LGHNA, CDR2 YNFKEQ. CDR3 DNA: TGTGCCAGCAGCCAAGGGACTAGCGACTCCTACGAGGAGTACTTC. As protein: CASSQGTSDSYEEYF.

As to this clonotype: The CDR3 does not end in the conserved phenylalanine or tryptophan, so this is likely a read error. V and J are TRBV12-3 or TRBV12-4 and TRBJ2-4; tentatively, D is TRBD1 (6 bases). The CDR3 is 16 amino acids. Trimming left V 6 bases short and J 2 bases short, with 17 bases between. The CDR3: CASSRTGMDTKNIQYC. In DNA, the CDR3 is TGTGCCAGCAGCCGAACAGGGATGGACACCAAAAACATTCAGTACTGC.

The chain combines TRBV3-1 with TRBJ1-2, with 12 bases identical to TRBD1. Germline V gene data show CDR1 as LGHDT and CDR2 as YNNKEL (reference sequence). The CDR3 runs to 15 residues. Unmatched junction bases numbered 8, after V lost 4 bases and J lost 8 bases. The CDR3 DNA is TGTGCCAGCAGCCGGCCGGGACAGGGGGCCGACGGCTACACCTTC. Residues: CASSRPGQGADGYTF. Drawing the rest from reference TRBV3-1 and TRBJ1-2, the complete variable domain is DTAVSQTPKYLVTQMGNDKSIKCEQNLGHDTMYWYKQDSKKFLKIMFSYNNKELIINETVPNRFSPKSPDKAHLNLHINSLELGDSAVYFCASSRPGQGADGYTFGSGTRLTVV.

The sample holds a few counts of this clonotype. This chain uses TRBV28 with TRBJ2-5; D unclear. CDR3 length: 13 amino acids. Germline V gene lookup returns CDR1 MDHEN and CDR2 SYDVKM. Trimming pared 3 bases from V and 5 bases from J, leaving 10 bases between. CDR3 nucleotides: TGTGCCAGCAGTTTGTTTCGGTGGGAGACCCAGTACTTC. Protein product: CASSLFRWETQYF.